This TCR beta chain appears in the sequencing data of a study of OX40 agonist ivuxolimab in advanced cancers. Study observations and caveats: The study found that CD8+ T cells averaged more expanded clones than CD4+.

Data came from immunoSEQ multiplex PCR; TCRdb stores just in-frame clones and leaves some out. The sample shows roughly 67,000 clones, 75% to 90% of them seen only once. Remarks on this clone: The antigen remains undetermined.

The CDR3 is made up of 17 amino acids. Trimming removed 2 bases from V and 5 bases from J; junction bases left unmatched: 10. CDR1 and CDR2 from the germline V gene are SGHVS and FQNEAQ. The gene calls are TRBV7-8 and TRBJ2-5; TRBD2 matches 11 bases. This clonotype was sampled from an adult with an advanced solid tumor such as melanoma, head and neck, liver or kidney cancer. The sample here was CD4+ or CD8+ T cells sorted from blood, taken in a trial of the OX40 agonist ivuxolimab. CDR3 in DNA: TGTGCCAGCAGCTTAACTTTACAGACTAGCGGGAAGGAGACCCAGTACTTC. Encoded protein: CASSLTLQTSGKETQYF.